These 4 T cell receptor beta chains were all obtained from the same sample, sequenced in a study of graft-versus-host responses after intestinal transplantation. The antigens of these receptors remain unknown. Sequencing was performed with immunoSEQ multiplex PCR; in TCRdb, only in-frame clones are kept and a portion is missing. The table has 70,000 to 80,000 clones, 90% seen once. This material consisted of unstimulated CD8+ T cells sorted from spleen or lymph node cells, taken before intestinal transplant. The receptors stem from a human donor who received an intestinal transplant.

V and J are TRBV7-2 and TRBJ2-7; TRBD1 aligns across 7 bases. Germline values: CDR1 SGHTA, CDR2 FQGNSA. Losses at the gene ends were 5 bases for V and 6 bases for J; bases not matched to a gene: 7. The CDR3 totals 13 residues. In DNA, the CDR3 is TGTGCCAGCAGCCACAGGGGCTCTTTCGAGCAGTACTTC. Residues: CASSHRGSFEQYF.

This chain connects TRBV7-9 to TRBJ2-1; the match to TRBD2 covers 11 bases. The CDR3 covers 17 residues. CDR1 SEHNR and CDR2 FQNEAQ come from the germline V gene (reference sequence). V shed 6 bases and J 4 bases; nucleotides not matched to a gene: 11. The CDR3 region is CASRALTSGENYNEQFF. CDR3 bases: TGTGCCAGCAGGGCTCTGACTAGCGGGGAGAATTACAATGAGCAGTTCTTC.

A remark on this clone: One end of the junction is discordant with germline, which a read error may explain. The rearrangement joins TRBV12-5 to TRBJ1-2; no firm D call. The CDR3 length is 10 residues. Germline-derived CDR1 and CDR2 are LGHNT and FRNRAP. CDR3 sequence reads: CASGLGQASF. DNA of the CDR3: TGTGCTAGTGGTTTGGGTCAGGCCTCCTTC.

The CDR3 nucleotides read TGTGCCACCAGCAGAGACCCCAGCGGGGTCTCCTACAATGAGCAGTTCTTC. Translated, it gives CATSRDPSGVSYNEQFF. V usage is TRBV15 and J usage is TRBJ2-1, with TRBD2 identical over 7 bases. The CDR3 covers 17 residues. Per germline, CDR1 LNHNV and CDR2 YYDKDF (reference sequence). The V gene end was trimmed by 0 bases and the J gene end by 0 bases; junction bases not matched to a gene: 5.